This T cell receptor beta chain was sequenced during a study of Graves' ophthalmopathy and Graves' hyperthyroidism. TCR beta CDR3 amplification used RNA transcripts. Scientists carried out first-round RT-PCR using HTBI primers and then a second-round multiplex PCR. Via MiXCR, TCRdb re-called the multiplex PCR reads, giving one row per CDR3 protein. The sample has around 590,000 distinct CDR3 sequences, roughly 40% seen once. This clonotype was seen ten or more times. Its antigen is as yet unknown. Findings of the study overall: Most thyroid-expanded clonotypes exceeding 0.001 frequency were also found in blood. This model predicted ophthalmopathy progression (sensitivity 70% to 71%, specificity roughly 72%).

Each hyperthyroidism patient was newly diagnosed, with under 2 months' duration, and aged 18 to 65. Patients were left out if they had other autoimmune diseases, uncontrolled infections, pregnancy or lactation. With 8 bases clipped from V and 5 bases from J, the junction kept 7 bases outside the gene matches. Germline lookup yields CDR1 ENHRY and CDR2 SYGVKD. This CDR3 contains 15 residues. The specimen was peripheral blood or thyroid tissue (not recorded which). This sequence originates from an adult man with Graves' hyperthyroidism. This rearrangement joins TRBV10-3 to TRBJ1-5, with 12 bases that match TRBD1. CDR3 sequence: CAIGTGGASYQPQHF. The CDR3 DNA reads TGTGCCATCGGGACAGGGGGCGCGAGCTATCAGCCCCAGCATTTT.